The rows below give T cell receptor beta chains drawn from one sample of a study of CD8+ T cells in alopecia areata. Generated by immunoSEQ multiplex PCR, the TCRdb table keeps only in-frame clones and is missing some. The table lists about 120,000 clones, 35% to 40% of them singletons, with approximately 2.8% in the top ten. Sequencing was carried out using CD4+ T cells sorted from blood. These TCRs come from a human donor with alopecia areata. Each CDR3 is given with its conserved first and last residue. The size field is filled for only some rows; it gives once, few, many or a size class.

V gene	clone size	CDR3 protein
TRBV30	.	CAWSRRTANTEAFF
TRBV29-1	few	CSVAGQQNTEAFF
TRBV5-1	few	CASSLEPQGVSTDTQYF
TRBV4-3	few	CASTSGPPKFF
TRBV28	few	CASSSLRSFF
TRBV28	few	CASKEGPTDTQYF
TRBV7-9	.	CASSLVSVAGANVLTF
TRBV5-1	few	CASSSPPGTYEQYF
TRBV2	few	CASRPGTARNNEQFF
TRBV30	.	CAWSEIGRSYEQYF
TRBV20-1	.	CSARLAYEQYF
TRBV7-2	few	CASSPTGPQETQYF
TRBV28	.	CASSPTLWDRGPISGANVLTF
TRBV29-1	.	CSARGQENGYTF
TRBV29-1	.	CSVGPGQGWNGYTF